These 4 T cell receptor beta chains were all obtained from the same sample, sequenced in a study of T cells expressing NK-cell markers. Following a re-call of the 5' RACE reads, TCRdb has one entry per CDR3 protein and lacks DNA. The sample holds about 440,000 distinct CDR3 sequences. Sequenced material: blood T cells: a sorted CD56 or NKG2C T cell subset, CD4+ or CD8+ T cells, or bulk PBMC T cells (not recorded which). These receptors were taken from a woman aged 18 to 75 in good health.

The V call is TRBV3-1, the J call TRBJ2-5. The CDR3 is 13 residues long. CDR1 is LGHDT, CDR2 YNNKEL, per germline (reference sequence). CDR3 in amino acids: CASRPQPDVTQYF.

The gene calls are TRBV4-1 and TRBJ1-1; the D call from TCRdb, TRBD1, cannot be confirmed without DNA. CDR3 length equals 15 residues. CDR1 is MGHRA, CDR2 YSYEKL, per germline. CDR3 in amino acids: CASSHPPVGNTEAFF.

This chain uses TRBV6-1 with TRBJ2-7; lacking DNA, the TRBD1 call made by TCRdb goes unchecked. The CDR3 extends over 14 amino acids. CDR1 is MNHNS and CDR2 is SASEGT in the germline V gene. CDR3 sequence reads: CASSSQGVRYEQYF.

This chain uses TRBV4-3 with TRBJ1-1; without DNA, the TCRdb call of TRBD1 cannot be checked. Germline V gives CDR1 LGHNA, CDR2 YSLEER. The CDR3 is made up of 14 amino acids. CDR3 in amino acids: CASSQRQPNTEAFF.